This T cell receptor beta chain was recovered during a study of T cell clonotyping in hematopoietic cell transplantation. Study conclusions and caveats: Graft donor and pretransplant recipient Inverse Simpson Index values predicted broader posttransplant TCR diversity. Pathologically expanded recipient clonotypes increased progressively from day 30 to day 180 as diversity fell.

Sequencing was performed with immunoSEQ multiplex PCR; in TCRdb, only in-frame clones are kept and a portion is missing. The sample shows 70,000 or so clones, roughly 93% of them seen only once. Comment on this clone: Its antigen is as yet unknown.

Germline V gives CDR1 MDHEN, CDR2 SYDVKM. V lost 9 bases, J lost 7 bases, and 12 bases stayed unmatched. The CDR3 has 14 residues. This chain links TRBV28 with TRBJ1-5, with TRBD1 identical over 7 bases. The sequencing sample was made of peripheral blood mononuclear cells. The receptor comes from a man aged 50-60 years in good health. Some clones in this sample may be carry-over from other donors' samples. The DNA for the CDR3 is TGTGCCAGTAGACCTACAGGGGACGGCCAGCCCCAGCATTTT. This codes for CASRPTGDGQPQHF.